This entry features one TCR beta chain sequence. The method was immunoSEQ multiplex PCR; TCRdb's version includes in-frame clones alone and lacks a portion of them. The sample has roughly 160,000 clones; 88% are singletons. The CDR3 has 14 amino acids. Germline-derived CDR1 and CDR2 are KGHDR and SFDVKD. The V and J ends lost 0 bases and 3 bases respectively, with 7 bases between them. The data are from a study of blood T cell repertoires in COVID-19. Input material: peripheral blood. This chain uses TRBV24-1 with TRBJ1-2; D gene ambiguous. This TCR derives from a man aged 55 to 70 with acute or convalescent COVID-19. In DNA form, the CDR3 reads TGTGCCACCAGTGATTTGAGGCAGGACTATGGCTACACCTTC. Translating gives CATSDLRQDYGYTF.